Shown below are 27 T cell receptor beta chains from a single sample sequenced in a study of T cell responses to AZD1222 COVID-19 vaccine. The assay was immunoSEQ multiplex PCR, and TCRdb's table has in-frame clones only and misses some. The sample consists of about 140,000 clones, about 92% of them appearing once. The sequencing here drew on peripheral blood, taken on day 0 of AZD1222 vaccination. The receptors shown here come from an adult in good health.

This chain joins TRBV11-2 and TRBJ1-1, with 7 bases identical to TRBD1. V lost 5 bases and J lost 1; bases outside the gene matches: 13. The CDR3 extends over 17 amino acids. Germline CDR1 SGHAT, CDR2 FQNNGV. The CDR3 spells CASSTAIRGMWNTEAFF. The CDR3 coding sequence is TGTGCCAGCAGCACCGCGATCAGGGGGATGTGGAACACTGAAGCTTTCTTT.

This chain uses TRBV5-4 with TRBJ2-4; TRBD1 is a possible D gene (6 bases). Germline CDR1 reads SGHNT; CDR2 reads YYREEE (reference sequence). The V and J ends lost 3 bases and 7 bases respectively, with 14 bases between them. This CDR3 region has 14 residues. The CDR3, as DNA: TGTGCCAGCAGCTACCGAGGGGGACCTAACATTCAGTACTTC. It yields the protein CASSYRGGPNIQYF.

The gene calls are TRBV18 and TRBJ2-7; 8 bases map to TRBD1. This CDR3 region has 15 residues. Germline V gives CDR1 KGHSH, CDR2 LQKENI. V lost 0 bases, J lost 3 bases, and 4 bases stayed unmatched. The CDR3 region is CASSPPGTGLYEQYF. The CDR3 region has the DNA TGTGCCAGCTCACCACCCGGGACAGGCCTCTACGAGCAGTACTTC.

The genes are TRBV13 and TRBJ2-4; unclear D gene. Germline V gives CDR1 PRHDT, CDR2 FYEKMQ (reference sequence). V was pared by 1 base and J by 1 base, with 8 bases between. The CDR3 runs 15 residues. As DNA, the CDR3 is TGTGCCAGCAGCTTAGTCAGTCCCGCCAAAAACATTCAGTACTTC. Amino acid sequence: CASSLVSPAKNIQYF. Full variable domain (remainder filled in from reference TRBV13 and TRBJ2-4): AAGVIQSPRHLIKEKRETATLKCYPIPRHDTVYWYQQGPGQDPQFLISFYEKMQSDKGSIPDRFSAQQFSDYHSELNMSSLELGDSALYFCASSLVSPAKNIQYFGAGTRLSVL.

The genes are TRBV6-2 or TRBV6-3 and TRBJ1-2; 7 bases are shared with TRBD1. V shed 6 bases and J 13 bases; nucleotides not matched to a gene: 8. The germline V gene has CDR1 MNHEY and CDR2 SVGEGT. The CDR3 loop spans 11 amino acids. Here the CDR3 DNA reads TGTGCCAGCAGCAAGGGGGCCAGTAGCACCTTC. Translating it yields CASSKGASSTF.

CDR3 sequence (DNA): TGTGCCAGCAGCTCCGACAGGGGCCGGGGCTACACCTTC. This codes for CASSSDRGRGYTF. This chain links TRBV6-5 with TRBJ1-2, with 8 bases matching TRBD1. Germline CDR1 reads MNHEY; CDR2 reads SVGAGI. The CDR3 spans 13 residues. V trimming: 6 bases; J trimming: 8 bases; junction bases outside the gene matches: 8.

The chain couples TRBV18 to TRBJ1-5; no clear D. There are 14 residues in the CDR3. Germline assignment: CDR1 KGHSH and CDR2 LQKENI. Trimming took off 1 base at V and 2 bases at J, with 6 bases between the two ends. This CDR3 reads CASSPLRGNQPQHF. In DNA form, the CDR3 reads TGTGCCAGCTCACCACTCCGCGGCAATCAGCCCCAGCATTTT.

V is TRBV6-2 or TRBV6-3 and J is TRBJ2-7, with D maybe TRBD1 (5 bases). V was clipped by 2 bases and J by 6 bases, with 14 bases between them. Germline V gene sequence: CDR1 MNHEY, CDR2 SVGEGT. This CDR3 contains 14 residues. The CDR3 region is CASSYDGAPVEQYF. CDR3 in DNA: TGTGCCAGCAGTTACGATGGGGCTCCCGTCGAGCAGTACTTC.

The gene calls are TRBV6-2 or TRBV6-3 and TRBJ1-2; D is perhaps TRBD1 (5 bases). This CDR3 has 14 amino acids. The V gene's germline CDR1 is MNHEY and CDR2 SVGEGT. The V end was cut by 1 base, the J end by 7 bases, with 13 bases between. The CDR3 here is CASSYWSGLGGYTF. Written as DNA, the CDR3 is TGTGCCAGCAGTTACTGGTCGGGGCTTGGTGGCTACACCTTC.

The CDR3 protein is CASSLGQGTGDEQFF. Here the CDR3 DNA reads TGCGCCAGCAGCCTCGGACAGGGGACTGGGGATGAGCAGTTCTTC. The chain has TRBV5-1 and TRBJ2-1; 9 nucleotides agree with TRBD1. V was pared by 4 bases and J by 8 bases, with 10 bases of the junction left unmatched. Germline V gives CDR1 SGHRS, CDR2 YFSETQ. CDR3 length: 15 residues.

This rearrangement joins TRBV10-3 to TRBJ2-2, with 8 bases identical to TRBD2. Germline V CDR1 and CDR2: ENHRY, SYGVKD. The trim removed 0 bases at V and 6 bases at J, leaving 3 bases unmatched. The CDR3 runs 15 residues. The CDR3 coding sequence is TGTGCCATCAGTGAGTCGCGGGGGGTCCCCGGGGAGCTGTTTTTT. Amino acids: CAISESRGVPGELFF.

V is TRBV4-1 and J is TRBJ2-1; 10 bases map to TRBD2. CDR3 length equals 14 residues. Per germline, CDR1 MGHRA and CDR2 YSYEKL. V trimming: 7 bases; J trimming: 8 bases; junction bases outside the gene matches: 8. This chain's CDR3 is CASTLAGERDEQFF. The CDR3, as DNA: TGCGCCAGCACGCTAGCGGGAGAAAGGGATGAGCAGTTCTTC.

This chain links TRBV30 with TRBJ1-6; 7 bases are shared with TRBD1. CDR3 size: 17 residues. CDR1 and CDR2 (germline): GTSNPN, SVGIG (reference sequence). The junction had 24 bases not matched to a gene; V was cut back by 6 bases and J by 13 bases. The CDR3 loop reads CACRPDSPGQPLVPLHF. In DNA form, the CDR3 reads TGTGCCTGTAGACCCGATAGCCCGGGACAGCCTTTGGTGCCCCTCCACTTT.

The rearrangement uses TRBV9 and TRBJ2-2, with 8 positions matching TRBD1. The CDR3 extends over 16 amino acids. The germline V gene has CDR1 SGDLS and CDR2 YYNGEE. With 4 bases clipped from V and 0 bases from J, the junction kept 5 bases outside the gene matches. CDR3 region: CASSLRTGSNTGELFF. The CDR3, as DNA: TGTGCCAGCAGCTTACGGACAGGGTCGAACACCGGGGAGCTGTTTTTT.

This CDR3 is CASSDQGDRNSPLHF. The DNA of the CDR3 is TGTGCCAGCAGTGATCAGGGGGACAGGAATTCACCCCTCCACTTT. The chain combines TRBV2 with TRBJ1-6; 8 nucleotides match TRBD1. V gave up 3 bases and J gave up 7 bases; unmatched junction bases: 5. Per germline, CDR1 SNHLY and CDR2 FYNNEI. CDR3 size: 15 residues.

This clone was seen a single time. In nucleotides, the CDR3 is TGTGCCAGCAGTTTGACGAGACAGGGGGCCTCTAATGAAAAACTGTTTTTT. Translating it yields CASSLTRQGASNEKLFF. This chain links TRBV27 with TRBJ1-4; 10 bases line up with TRBD1. This CDR3 has 17 residues. Germline values: CDR1 MNHEY, CDR2 SMNVEV (reference sequence). The V gene end was trimmed by 3 bases and the J gene end by 3 bases; junction bases not matched to a gene: 7.

CDR3 sequence (DNA): TGCGCCAGCAGCTTTTCAAACGGGAACGAGCAGTTCTTC. Amino acids: CASSFSNGNEQFF. The chain joins TRBV5-1 to TRBJ2-1, with a possible D match to TRBD2 (5 bases). This CDR3 contains 13 residues. With 2 bases removed from V and 10 bases from J, the gap between germline ends came to 13 bases. In germline, CDR1 is SGHRS, CDR2 YFSETQ.

The chain has TRBV18 and TRBJ2-5; TRBD2 might be the D (6 bases). V shed 4 bases and J shed 2 bases, with 14 bases lying between them. The CDR3 runs to 15 residues. Germline assignment: CDR1 KGHSH and CDR2 LQKENI. CDR3 in amino acids: CASSLAWGEQETQYF. The CDR3 nucleotides read TGTGCCAGCTCACTCGCGTGGGGGGAGCAAGAGACCCAGTACTTC.

J is TRBJ2-7 and V is TRBV2; a possible D gene is TRBD2 (5 bases). This CDR3 region has 14 residues. V lost 4 bases to trimming and J lost 6 bases, with 16 bases between them. Looked up from germline, CDR1 is SNHLY and CDR2 is FYNNEI. The CDR3, as DNA: TGTGCCAGCAGTGGGGAGCCCTTCCCGGGCGAGCAGTACTTC. This sequence encodes CASSGEPFPGEQYF.

This clone has only a few counts. This CDR3 is CASSLGTGNTEAFF. Here the CDR3 DNA reads TGTGCCAGCAGCTTAGGGACAGGGAACACTGAAGCTTTCTTT. This chain connects TRBV7-6 to TRBJ1-1; 7 bases align to TRBD1. V was clipped by 1 base and J by 1 base; unmatched bases: 0. CDR3 size: 14 residues. Germline-derived CDR1 and CDR2 are SGHVS and FNYEAQ.

V gene TRBV12-5 combines with J gene TRBJ2-5, with 7 bases identical to TRBD2. Unmatched junction bases numbered 12, after V lost 8 bases and J lost 6 bases. This CDR3 region has 14 residues. The germline gives CDR1 LGHNT, CDR2 FRNRAP. The CDR3 region has the DNA TGTGCTAGTTGGAAGGACGGGAGGAAGAAGACCCAGTACTTC. Residues: CASWKDGRKKTQYF.

V usage is TRBV2 and J usage is TRBJ2-3, with a tentative D call TRBD2 (6 bases). The CDR3 is made up of 15 amino acids. Trimming cost V 7 bases and J 5 bases, with 19 bases left between them. Germline V gene data show CDR1 as SNHLY and CDR2 as FYNNEI. The CDR3: CASTRDSSRVDTQYF. The CDR3 bases are TGTGCCAGCACGCGGGACTCCAGCCGAGTAGATACGCAGTATTTT.

As DNA, the CDR3 is TGTGCCTGGAGCCCCAGGGGTGGTACTGAAGCTTTCTTT. Residues: CAWSPRGGTEAFF. The rearrangement joins TRBV30 to TRBJ1-1; D may be TRBD1 (6 bases). Between the trimmed V and J ends, which lost 3 bases and 5 bases, there was a span of 13 bases. CDR1 and CDR2 from the germline V gene are GTSNPN and SVGIG (reference sequence). There are 13 residues in the CDR3.

V is TRBV28 and J is TRBJ1-5; 10 bases align to TRBD1. Germline lookup yields CDR1 MDHEN and CDR2 SYDVKM. The junction had 12 bases not matched to a gene; V was cut back by 3 bases and J by 4 bases. The CDR3 contains 18 residues. The CDR3 protein is CASSFRRFRTGGNQPQHF. In DNA form, the CDR3 reads TGTGCCAGCAGTTTTAGAAGGTTCCGGACAGGGGGAAATCAGCCCCAGCATTTT.

The V call is TRBV4-3, the J call TRBJ2-3; no definite D call. This CDR3 is 13 amino acids long. Deletions cut 1 base from V and 6 bases from J, with 8 bases between. Germline V lookup: CDR1 LGHNA, CDR2 YSLEER. The CDR3 coding sequence is TGCGCCAGCAGCCAAGGGGTCGGGGATACGCAGTATTTT. This sequence encodes CASSQGVGDTQYF.

The J gene is TRBJ2-7, the V gene TRBV6-6, with a possible D match to TRBD2 (5 bases). In germline, CDR1 is MNHNY, CDR2 SVGAGI (reference sequence). V was trimmed by 8 bases and J by 5 bases, leaving 22 bases between them. The CDR3 loop spans 15 amino acids. The CDR3 reads CASPPTPLGLDEQYF. The DNA for the CDR3 is TGTGCCAGCCCCCCGACCCCACTAGGTCTGGACGAGCAGTACTTC.

The gene calls are TRBV30 and TRBJ1-6; perhaps TRBD1 as D (5 bases). The CDR3 runs 17 residues. V lost 8 bases and J lost 0, with 20 bases in between. CDR1 GTSNPN and CDR2 SVGIG come from the germline V gene (reference sequence). CDR3 amino acids: CAGQTGFQSSYNSPLHF. The CDR3 nucleotides read TGTGCCGGACAAACGGGGTTTCAAAGCTCCTATAATTCACCCCTCCACTTT.